One and the same sample provided the 6 T cell receptor beta chains below, sequenced in a study of cytomegalovirus exposure and HLA in healthy donors. Primers included in the PCR were 60 Vbeta and 13 Jbeta primers. Using immunoSEQ multiplex PCR, the repertoire was profiled, and TCRdb retains in-frame clones only, with some absent. The data show roughly 43,000 clones, around two thirds seen once. Material: PBMCs. The origin of the receptors is a human donor in good health.

The CDR3 protein is CASSSGGRTDTQYF. For the CDR3, the DNA is TGTGCCAGCAGCTCCGGGGGACGCACAGATACGCAGTATTTT. The gene calls are TRBV27 and TRBJ2-3; D perhaps matches TRBD2 (6 bases). From germline, CDR1 is MNHEY and CDR2 SMNVEV (reference sequence). The CDR3 is made up of 14 amino acids. V dropped 6 bases and J dropped 1 base, with 11 bases sitting between them.

The J gene is TRBJ2-6, the V gene TRBV7-6; TRBD1 might be the D (6 bases). V was shortened by 1 base and J by 0 bases, with 7 bases between the two germline ends. Germline CDR1 and CDR2: SGHVS and FNYEAQ. The CDR3 consists of 16 residues. The CDR3 sequence is CASSLDRASGANVLTF. CDR3 sequence (DNA): TGTGCCAGCAGCTTAGACAGGGCCTCTGGGGCCAACGTCCTGACTTTC.

The V and J genes are TRBV5-4 and TRBJ2-5; 11 nucleotides line up with TRBD2. The CDR3 runs 15 residues. The trim removed 4 bases at V and 5 bases at J, leaving 7 bases unmatched. CDR1 and CDR2 from the germline V gene are SGHNT and YYREEE (reference sequence). CDR3 in amino acids: CASSPTGLAVETQYF. The DNA for the CDR3 is TGTGCCAGCAGCCCGACGGGACTAGCGGTTGAGACCCAGTACTTC. Full variable domain (remainder filled in from reference TRBV5-4 and TRBJ2-5): ETGVTQSPTHLIKTRGQQVTLRCSSQSGHNTVSWYQQALGQGPQFIFQYYREEENGRGNFPPRFSGLQFPNYSSELNVNALELDDSALYLCASSPTGLAVETQYFGPGTRLLVL.

This clone was seen a few times. The chain is built from TRBV7-7 and TRBJ2-7, with no clear D. CDR1 and CDR2 (germline): SSHAT, FNYEAQ (reference sequence). CDR3 length: 13 residues. Trimming took 1 base from V and 2 from J, leaving 6 bases between them. CDR3 region: CASSLGPPYEQYF. In DNA, the CDR3 is TGTGCCAGCAGCTTAGGGCCACCCTACGAGCAGTACTTC.

The rearrangement uses TRBV27 and TRBJ1-2; weak D call: TRBD1 (6 bases). V lost 8 bases to trimming and J lost 4 bases, with 8 bases between them. The germline V gene encodes CDR1 MNHEY and CDR2 SMNVEV (reference sequence). This CDR3 has 11 amino acids. Written as DNA, the CDR3 is TGTGCCAGCGGACAGCCCTATGGCTACACCTTC. Its protein product is CASGQPYGYTF.

This chain uses TRBV4-1 with TRBJ2-7; TRBD2 agrees at 7 bases. Germline lookup yields CDR1 MGHRA and CDR2 YSYEKL. J was trimmed by 6 bases and V by 2 bases; bases with no gene match: 10. This CDR3 comprises 15 residues. The chain's CDR3 is CASSQSGTLGGEQYF. The CDR3 coding sequence is TGCGCCAGCAGCCAAAGCGGGACCTTGGGGGGCGAGCAGTACTTC.